The 13 T cell receptor beta chains in this list originate from one sample, sequenced in a study of blood T cell repertoires in COVID-19. Data came from immunoSEQ multiplex PCR; TCRdb stores just in-frame clones and leaves some out. The table lists under 110,000 clones, roughly nine tenths of them singletons. Material for sequencing was peripheral blood. These receptors came from a middle-aged man with acute or convalescent COVID-19.

This rearrangement joins TRBV13 to TRBJ1-6; 8 bases align to TRBD1. Germline CDR1 PRHDT, CDR2 FYEKMQ (reference sequence). V lost 6 bases and J lost 10; bases outside the gene matches: 11. The CDR3 consists of 15 residues. DNA of the CDR3: TGTGCCAGCAGGCAAACAGGGGGGACAGGATCACCCCTCCACTTT. Its protein is CASRQTGGTGSPLHF.

This clone was recorded a few times. This chain uses TRBV6-4 with TRBJ1-5, with a possible D match to TRBD1 (5 bases). Per germline, CDR1 MRHNA and CDR2 SNTAGT. Trimming took 3 bases from V and 2 from J, leaving 8 bases between them. CDR3 size: 14 residues. The CDR3 nucleotides are TGTGCCAGCAGTGAATCGGGGGGCAATCAGCCCCAGCATTTT. It translates to CASSESGGNQPQHF.

CDR3 residues: CASSSRLAGAQGAQYF. CDR3 in DNA: TGTGCCAGCAGCTCCCGACTAGCGGGGGCCCAGGGGGCCCAGTACTTC. The rearrangement uses TRBV7-9 and TRBJ2-5, with 12 bases fitting TRBD2. V was pared by 4 bases and J by 9 bases, with 12 bases of the junction left unmatched. This CDR3 is 16 amino acids long. The V gene's germline CDR1 is SEHNR and CDR2 FQNEAQ (reference sequence).

This clone appeared once. This chain connects TRBV5-4 to TRBJ2-2; weak D call: TRBD1 (6 bases). CDR3 length: 14 amino acids. V lost 4 bases and J lost 1, with 8 bases in between. Germline V gene data show CDR1 as SGHNT and CDR2 as YYREEE (reference sequence). CDR3 sequence: CASSLGQNTGELFF. CDR3 DNA sequence: TGTGCCAGCAGCCTGGGACAGAACACCGGGGAGCTGTTTTTT.

This clone turned up a few times. The chain employs TRBV10-3 and TRBJ1-2; TRBD1 matches 9 bases. The V and J ends lost 4 bases and 2 bases, in that order; junction bases with no gene match: 5. Germline V gives CDR1 ENHRY, CDR2 SYGVKD. The CDR3 has 15 residues. CDR3 coding DNA: TGTGCCATCAGTGCCACGGGACAGGGCAACTATGGCTACACCTTC. Encoded protein: CAISATGQGNYGYTF.

The chain couples TRBV29-1 to TRBJ1-2; a possible D gene is TRBD1 (5 bases). CDR3 length equals 11 residues. The germline V and J ends were trimmed by 2 bases and 6 bases, with 7 bases remaining between them. Germline loops: CDR1 SQVTM, CDR2 ANQGSEA. The CDR3 nucleotides are TGCAGCGTTGAATGGGGCAATGGCTACACCTTC. Its protein product is CSVEWGNGYTF. Full variable domain (missing parts from reference TRBV29-1 and TRBJ1-2): SAVISQKPSRDICQRGTSLTIQCQVDSQVTMMFWYRQQPGQSLTLIATANQGSEATYESGFVIDKFPISRPNLTFSTLTVSNMSPEDSSIYLCSVEWGNGYTFGSGTRLTVV.

This chain connects TRBV5-1 to TRBJ2-7; 7 nucleotides match TRBD2. Germline CDR1 is SGHRS and CDR2 is YFSETQ. V dropped 2 bases and J dropped 5; count of bases not matched to a gene: 7. CDR3 length: 14 amino acids. The CDR3 region has the DNA TGCGCCAGCAGCTTCGTCTCAGGGAGGGACGAGCAGTACTTC. Its translation is CASSFVSGRDEQYF.

The rearrangement uses TRBV7-8 and TRBJ2-5; 8 nucleotides agree with TRBD2. The CDR3 runs to 15 residues. The V gene's germline CDR1 is SGHVS and CDR2 FQNEAQ. Germline trimming cut 3 bases from V and 1 base from J; bases unmatched to any gene: 4. This CDR3 is CASSFVGLVQETQYF. The CDR3 coding sequence is TGTGCCAGCAGCTTTGTGGGACTAGTCCAAGAGACCCAGTACTTC.

This sequence joins TRBV6-5 and TRBJ1-5; the D is unclear. Germline assignment: CDR1 MNHEY and CDR2 SVGAGI. CDR3 length: 15 amino acids. V was pared by 0 bases and J by 3 bases, with 9 bases between. Written as DNA, the CDR3 is TGTGCCAGCAGTTACTCGAGCGGGTTCAATCAGCCCCAGCATTTT. Translating it yields CASSYSSGFNQPQHF.

V usage is TRBV20-1 and J usage is TRBJ2-1; tentatively, D is TRBD2 (5 bases). Trimming removed 2 bases from V and 12 bases from J, with 11 bases in between. CDR1 DFQATT and CDR2 SNEGSKA come from the germline V gene (reference sequence). The CDR3 totals 11 residues. The CDR3 loop reads CSARSSRGQFF. CDR3 bases: TGCAGTGCTAGATCCTCTCGGGGGCAGTTCTTC.

The V and J genes are TRBV19 and TRBJ2-3; no reliable D call. V was pared by 7 bases and J by 5 bases, with 4 bases between. CDR1 is LNHDA, CDR2 SQIVND, per germline (reference sequence). CDR3 size: 10 residues. DNA of the CDR3: TGTGCCAGTAACAGAGATACGCAGTATTTT. It is translated as CASNRDTQYF.

V gene TRBV5-6 combines with J gene TRBJ1-5; D is undetermined. CDR3 length equals 13 residues. The germline V and J ends were trimmed by 1 base and 7 bases, with 9 bases remaining between them. CDR1 and CDR2 (germline): SGHDT, YYEEEE. Here the CDR3 reads CASSLTGGQPQHF. The CDR3 DNA follows: TGTGCCAGCAGCTTGACGGGTGGGCAGCCCCAGCATTTT.

V gene TRBV24-1 combines with J gene TRBJ2-2; D may be TRBD1 (5 bases). CDR3 length: 14 residues. The germline V gene has CDR1 KGHDR and CDR2 SFDVKD. Deletions cut 7 bases from V and 0 bases from J, with 8 bases between. The CDR3 here is CATRTASNTGELFF. For the CDR3, the DNA is TGTGCCACCAGGACAGCGTCGAACACCGGGGAGCTGTTTTTT.